Following are 4 T cell receptor beta chains from one sample sequenced in a study of blood T cell repertoires in COVID-19. Sequencing used immunoSEQ multiplex PCR; TCRdb keeps in-frame clones, though not all of them. The sample has 240,000 or so clones, about 88% seen once. Material for sequencing was peripheral blood. These receptors all stem from a woman in her 40s who had recovered from COVID-19.

V and J are TRBV19 and TRBJ1-5, with TRBD1 matching 7 bases. The CDR3 consists of 14 residues. The germline V gene has CDR1 LNHDA and CDR2 SQIVND (reference sequence). V lost 8 bases to trimming and J lost 3 bases; unmatched junction nucleotides: 7. DNA for the CDR3: TGTGCCAGTCGGGGGGGGACAGACAATCAGCCCCAGCATTTT. It is translated as CASRGGTDNQPQHF.

The CDR3 DNA is TGTGCCAGTACCCGTTGGGACACAAGCTCTGGGGCCAACGTCCTGACTTTC. It translates to CASTRWDTSSGANVLTF. The V gene is TRBV19, the J gene TRBJ2-6; D might be TRBD1 (6 bases). Germline values: CDR1 LNHDA, CDR2 SQIVND (reference sequence). Trimming pared 7 bases from V and 0 bases from J, leaving 16 bases between. The CDR3 has 17 residues.

V usage is TRBV7-2 and J usage is TRBJ2-3; TRBD2 agrees at 12 bases. Germline CDR1 and CDR2: SGHTA and FQGNSA. CDR3 length: 16 amino acids. The V gene end was trimmed by 4 bases and the J gene end by 5 bases; junction bases not matched to a gene: 7. CDR3 DNA: TGTGCCAGCAGCTCCACTAGCGGGAGGCGTGGAGATACGCAGTATTTT. The encoded protein is CASSSTSGRRGDTQYF.

The table lists this clone with a few counts. The chain couples TRBV7-3 to TRBJ2-3; D might be TRBD2 (7 bases). The germline V gene encodes CDR1 SGHTA and CDR2 FQGTGA. This CDR3 has 14 residues. Trimming stripped 2 bases from V and 5 bases from J, with 11 bases between. The CDR3 sequence is CASSLVGGGDTQYF. The CDR3 DNA sequence: TGTGCCAGCAGCTTAGTGGGAGGGGGAGATACGCAGTATTTT.